This T cell receptor beta chain is from a study of regulatory and conventional T cells in RAG deficiency. The length of the CDR3 is 16 residues. Germline loops: CDR1 SGDLS, CDR2 YYNGEE. J lost 4 bases, V lost 0 bases, and 3 bases had no gene match. Blood CD4+ CD25-low CD127-high conventional T cells supplied the genomic DNA template. Study outcomes and limitations: Other subsets showed about 9-fold reductions, but Treg unique TCR beta sequences fell approximately 100-fold in these patients.

Notes on this clone: The target antigen is unknown.

Sequencing used immunoSEQ multiplex PCR; TCRdb keeps in-frame clones, though not all of them. Among 20,000 to 25,000 clones listed, about 92% were seen once. This sample was shared with a second study, whose subject was regulatory T cells. That work states: Amplification used 52 TRBV primers and 13 TRBJ primers.

Sequencing input: CD4+ T cells sorted from blood. This receptor was obtained from a human donor in good health. The chain carries TRBV9 and TRBJ2-3, with 12 bases fitting TRBD2. Here the CDR3 DNA reads TGTGCCAGCAGCGTAGGGCTAGCGGGGGGGGCAGATACGCAGTATTTT. This sequence encodes CASSVGLAGGADTQYF.